Below are 20 T cell receptor beta chains sequenced from a single sample in a study of shared clonotypes between healthy human individuals. TCRdb's copy holds only in-frame clones and misses some; the assay was immunoSEQ multiplex PCR. This sample has about 2,200,000 clones; 85% to 95% occur once, and the top ten carry under 2%. Only CD45RO-negative cells positively selected for CCR7 counted as naive CD8 cells, so terminally differentiated effector memory CD45RA+ cells were excluded. Sequencing was performed on naive CD8+ T cells from PBMCs. The receptor set was obtained from a man younger than 30 in good health. Some clones in this sample may be carry-over from other donors' samples.

The chain uses TRBV27 and TRBJ2-2, with 11 bases aligning to TRBD2. V was clipped by 5 bases and J by 4 bases; unmatched bases: 15. The CDR3 has 19 amino acids. Germline-derived CDR1 and CDR2 are MNHEY and SMNVEV (reference sequence). The chain's CDR3 is CASSEIPLAGGSRTGELFF. CDR3 DNA sequence: TGTGCCAGCAGTGAAATTCCCCTAGCGGGAGGTTCACGCACCGGGGAGCTGTTTTTT.

The chain couples TRBV19 to TRBJ2-7, with 8 bases lining up with TRBD2. V shed 4 bases and J 4 bases; nucleotides not matched to a gene: 6. Germline V gene data show CDR1 as LNHDA and CDR2 as SQIVND (reference sequence). The CDR3 has 14 residues. CDR3 nucleotides: TGTGCCAGTAGTAAAAGGCGGGAGGAGTACGAGCAGTACTTC. This encodes CASSKRREEYEQYF.

The genes are TRBV9 and TRBJ1-1, with a weak D call TRBD1 (5 bases). This CDR3 has 16 amino acids. V shed 0 bases and J shed 5 bases, with 17 bases lying between them. In germline, CDR1 is SGDLS, CDR2 YYNGEE. CDR3: CASSVGRGASRTEAFF. DNA for the CDR3: TGTGCCAGCAGCGTAGGAAGGGGAGCCTCGCGAACTGAAGCTTTCTTT.

This clone was counted once. The chain recombines TRBV27 with TRBJ1-5, with TRBD1 as a possible D gene (6 bases). Germline values: CDR1 MNHEY, CDR2 SMNVEV (reference sequence). Between the trimmed V and J ends, which lost 6 bases and 5 bases, there was a span of 17 bases. This CDR3 contains 15 residues. The CDR3 DNA follows: TGTGCCAGCAGCTCGGGGGGCCCCGAATATCAGCCCCAGCATTTT. Translation gives CASSSGGPEYQPQHF.

V is TRBV6-1 and J is TRBJ2-1; D remains unclear. Trimming cost V 8 bases and J 8 bases, with 10 bases left between them. Germline values: CDR1 MNHNS, CDR2 SASEGT. The CDR3 covers 11 residues. CDR3 sequence (DNA): TGTGCCAGCCTCAGTCATGATGAGCAGTTCTTC. It specifies CASLSHDEQFF.

The chain carries TRBV7-9 and TRBJ2-1; D ambiguous. The CDR3 contains 15 residues. V lost 5 bases, J lost 3 bases, and 14 bases lay in between. Germline-derived CDR1 and CDR2 are SEHNR and FQNEAQ (reference sequence). The CDR3: CASSVSPSVYNEQFF. Here the CDR3 DNA reads TGTGCCAGCAGCGTTAGTCCTTCGGTCTACAATGAGCAGTTCTTC.

This chain connects TRBV19 to TRBJ2-2; a possible D gene is TRBD2 (5 bases). From germline, CDR1 is LNHDA and CDR2 SQIVND (reference sequence). Trimming stripped 6 bases from V and 3 bases from J, with 14 bases between. This CDR3 is built from 15 residues. This CDR3 is CASSGLWADTGELFF. As DNA, the CDR3 is TGTGCCAGTAGCGGACTGTGGGCGGACACCGGGGAGCTGTTTTTT.

The V and J genes are TRBV9 and TRBJ2-1, with TRBD1 matching over 8 bases. The germline gives CDR1 SGDLS, CDR2 YYNGEE. V lost 5 bases and J lost 4; bases outside the gene matches: 8. CDR3 length equals 15 residues. The DNA of the CDR3 is TGTGCCAGCAGGGCTCCGGGACAGGATTACAATGAGCAGTTCTTC. Its translation: CASRAPGQDYNEQFF.

The rearrangement links TRBV5-4 to TRBJ2-1, with D unclear. CDR3 length: 16 amino acids. Per the germline V gene, CDR1 is SGHNT and CDR2 is YYREEE (reference sequence). The ends were cut back, 3 bases at V and 0 bases at J, with 13 bases in the middle. CDR3 loop: CASSSLGKNSYNEQFF. The CDR3 DNA sequence: TGTGCCAGCAGCTCACTGGGGAAGAACTCCTACAATGAGCAGTTCTTC.

This clone was seen a handful of times. The chain uses TRBV28 and TRBJ1-1; D may be TRBD1 (5 bases). Between the trimmed V and J ends, which lost 7 bases and 1 base, there was a span of 7 bases. The CDR3 runs to 12 residues. Germline V gene lookup returns CDR1 MDHEN and CDR2 SYDVKM. The CDR3 DNA reads as TGTGCCAGCATGGGGGGGAACACTGAAGCTTTCTTT. It encodes CASMGGNTEAFF.

V and J are TRBV10-3 and TRBJ2-5; no definite D call. The CDR3 loop spans 11 amino acids. The V gene's germline CDR1 is ENHRY and CDR2 SYGVKD. V was clipped by 4 bases and J by 9 bases, with 9 bases between them. This chain's CDR3 is CAISAGEAQYF. The DNA of the CDR3 is TGTGCCATCAGTGCGGGTGAGGCCCAGTACTTC.

This chain connects TRBV21-1 to TRBJ2-1; the table calls TRBD1, which could not be checked here. TRBV21-1 is a pseudogene locus. The CDR3 extends over 14 amino acids. The CDR3 region is CASSLQGRYNEQFF. The CDR3 coding sequence is TGTGCCAGCAGTCTACAGGGGCGCTACAATGAGCAGTTCTTC.

V usage is TRBV4-1 and J usage is TRBJ2-5; a possible D gene is TRBD2 (5 bases). The CDR3 is made up of 15 amino acids. The ends were cut back, 6 bases at V and 5 bases at J, with 19 bases in the middle. Germline V CDR1 and CDR2: MGHRA, YSYEKL. The CDR3 nucleotides are TGCGCCAGCAGTGCAGAGGGAAACCTCAGGGAGACCCAGTACTTC. Its translation is CASSAEGNLRETQYF.

V gene TRBV9 combines with J gene TRBJ2-1, with D possibly TRBD1 on 6 matching bases. The V gene's germline CDR1 is SGDLS and CDR2 YYNGEE. The CDR3 consists of 12 residues. Trimming shortened V by 0 bases and J by 15 bases, and 13 bases separated the two germline ends. DNA of the CDR3: TGTGCCAGCAGCGTAGGATCTCAGGGGCTGTTCTTC. Amino acids: CASSVGSQGLFF.

V is TRBV27 and J is TRBJ2-7, with unresolved D. V lost 1 base to trimming and J lost 3 bases, with 16 bases between them. The CDR3 consists of 16 residues. Germline-derived CDR1 and CDR2 are MNHEY and SMNVEV (reference sequence). CDR3 loop: CASSLYAGQSLYEQYF. The CDR3 bases are TGTGCCAGCAGTTTATACGCAGGCCAAAGCCTCTACGAGCAGTACTTC.

This sequence joins TRBV19 and TRBJ2-3; TRBD1 is a possible D gene (5 bases). Trimming stripped 4 bases from V and 6 bases from J, with 26 bases between. CDR1 is LNHDA and CDR2 is SQIVND in the germline V gene (reference sequence). The CDR3 loop spans 18 amino acids. In DNA, the CDR3 is TGTGCCAGTAGTACGGTTCGTCGGACACCATTCGGTGCGGATACGCAGTATTTT. Encoded protein: CASSTVRRTPFGADTQYF.

This rearrangement joins TRBV27 to TRBJ2-1; tentatively, D is TRBD1 (5 bases). V lost 0 bases, J lost 9 bases, and 12 bases lay in between. This CDR3 has 14 amino acids. Germline lookup yields CDR1 MNHEY and CDR2 SMNVEV (reference sequence). The CDR3 region has the DNA TGTGCCAGCAGTTTATCGTACCAGGGTGGTGAGCAGTTCTTC. It yields the protein CASSLSYQGGEQFF.

This clone was recorded once. The V and J genes are TRBV27 and TRBJ2-1, with 10 bases fitting TRBD1. The V gene end was trimmed by 4 bases and the J gene end by 0 bases; junction bases not matched to a gene: 3. From germline, CDR1 is MNHEY and CDR2 SMNVEV (reference sequence). The CDR3 spans 16 residues. The DNA for the CDR3 is TGTGCCAGCAGTTCGAGGACAGGGGGCTCCTACAATGAGCAGTTCTTC. Protein sequence: CASSSRTGGSYNEQFF.

V gene TRBV4-2 combines with J gene TRBJ2-7; D tentatively reads TRBD1 or TRBD2 (5 bases each). The V gene lost 4 bases and the J gene lost 2 bases, with 15 bases spanning the gap. The germline gives CDR1 LGHNA, CDR2 YNFKEQ. There are 15 residues in the CDR3. The CDR3 spells CASSPLLEGPYEQYF. The CDR3 DNA sequence: TGTGCCAGCAGCCCCCTCCTTGAGGGACCCTACGAGCAGTACTTC.

V usage is TRBV12-1 and J usage is TRBJ1-2. TRBV12-1 is an annotated pseudogene. CDR3 length equals 15 residues. CDR3 loop: CASSFRDGRFYGYTF. In DNA, the CDR3 is TGTGCCAGCAGCTTCCGGGACGGAAGGTTCTATGGCTACACCTTC.